A selection of T cell receptor beta chains follows, all from one sample in a study of blood T cells in healthy people across ages. TCRdb reprocessed the 5' RACE reads via MiXCR and lists one record per CDR3 protein. In the table there are hundreds of thousands of distinct CDR3 sequences, around 50% of which are singletons. The material sequenced was blood. These receptors came from a middle-aged man in good health. Each CDR3 is given with its conserved first and last residue.

V: TRBV20-1
J: TRBJ2-3
CDR3: CSADQGYRGGGTDTQYF

V: TRBV12-3/TRBV12-4
J: TRBJ2-5
CDR3: CATKRGTQETQYF

V: TRBV5-1
J: TRBJ2-7
CDR3: CASSNLDRGTYEQYF

V: TRBV29-1
J: TRBJ1-5
CDR3: CSVEDVGGNQPQHF

V: TRBV5-1
J: TRBJ1-5
CDR3: CASRQMGNQPQHF

V: TRBV5-1
J: TRBJ2-5
CDR3: CASSTVAGGPRETQYF

V: TRBV7-2
J: TRBJ2-7
CDR3: CASSVSNYEQYF

V: TRBV6-1
J: TRBJ2-5
CDR3: CASSEAGHIKETQYF

V: TRBV2
J: TRBJ1-6
CDR3: CASRGPEVIDSPLHF

V: TRBV11-1
J: TRBJ2-3
CDR3: CASSFNLIGGGDTDTQYF

V: TRBV7-9
J: TRBJ2-5
CDR3: CASSLPYDTSGNTKINNEQYF

V: TRBV12-3/TRBV12-4
J: TRBJ1-5
CDR3: CASSGTARDQPQHF

V: TRBV6-4
J: TRBJ2-3
CDR3: CASSAETSTDTQYF

V: TRBV7-3
J: TRBJ2-7
CDR3: CASSSQGLGNEQYF

V: TRBV25-1
J: TRBJ1-2
CDR3: CASSEGDRGNYGYTF

V: TRBV29-1
J: TRBJ2-2
CDR3: CSVRSNTGELFF

V: TRBV6-5
J: TRBJ2-1
CDR3: CASSYGWGLGRDNEQFF

V: TRBV20-1
J: TRBJ2-7
CDR3: CSARTGWAITYEQYF

V: TRBV7-2
J: TRBJ2-1
CDR3: CASRVRDLIDEQFF

V: TRBV12-3/TRBV12-4
J: TRBJ1-2
CDR3: CASSLVGGTRGYTF

V: TRBV7-2
J: TRBJ2-7
CDR3: CASSSTLGQDQQYF

V: TRBV7-9
J: TRBJ2-7
CDR3: CASSPMTGTYEQYF

V: TRBV7-9
J: -
CDR3: CASSRTGNPDYEQYF

V: TRBV7-2
J: TRBJ2-7
CDR3: CASTSMGGRERGTEQYF

V: TRBV14
J: TRBJ2-5
CDR3: CASSQDDRGMMETQYF

V: TRBV5-1
J: TRBJ2-6
CDR3: CASSLLSGLSSGANVLTF

V: TRBV5-4
J: TRBJ1-2
CDR3: CASTRGDRGLDGYTF

V: TRBV3-1
J: TRBJ2-6
CDR3: CASSPVRAGANVLTF

V: TRBV5-1
J: TRBJ1-1
CDR3: CASSIDGMNTEAFF

V: TRBV29-1
J: TRBJ2-3
CDR3: CSGIAGRSSTDTQYF

V: TRBV7-9
J: TRBJ2-4
CDR3: CASSSQGLEVQYF

V: TRBV10-3
J: TRBJ2-5
CDR3: CAISRDRGEETQYF

V: TRBV28
J: TRBJ2-7
CDR3: CASSFRRIYEQYF

V: TRBV20-1
J: TRBJ2-7
CDR3: CSARDVGDLPYEQYF

V: TRBV20-1
J: TRBJ2-5
CDR3: CSARRPLPPRRTQYF

V: TRBV7-8
J: TRBJ1-2
CDR3: CASSLRDGANYGYTF

V: TRBV6-2/TRBV6-3
J: TRBJ2-7
CDR3: CASSADGTPSYEQYF

V: TRBV27
J: TRBJ2-1
CDR3: CASSPGTGGTDEQFF

V: TRBV20-1
J: -
CDR3: CSAPRRLSNEQYF

V: TRBV9
J: TRBJ1-1
CDR3: CASSVARSTEAFF

V: TRBV29-1
J: TRBJ1-1
CDR3: CSFSKNTEAFF

V: TRBV28
J: TRBJ2-1
CDR3: CASSITGTGNEQFF